These T cell receptor beta chains were read from a single sample in a study of Ad26.COV2.S vaccination and SARS-CoV-2 variants. Sequenced by immunoSEQ multiplex PCR; TCRdb stores in-frame clones only, minus some. The sample has about 350,000 clones, approximately 81% seen once. This specimen consisted of peripheral blood, obtained in a trial of Ad26.COV2.S vaccine versus placebo. These receptors came from a person between 18 and 60 years old who received the Ad26.COV2.S COVID-19 vaccine or a placebo. Both conserved end residues are part of each CDR3. The order of the fields is J gene, V gene, D gene, CDR3 protein. D genes are given only for firm matches.

J: TRBJ2-7; V: TRBV18; D: TRBD1; CDR3: CASSAQGGMDEQYF
J: TRBJ2-5; V: TRBV5-1; D: TRBD1; CDR3: CASSFPLTGVKTQYF
J: TRBJ2-2; V: TRBV27; D: TRBD2; CDR3: CASSPLARGGVGELFF
J: TRBJ2-5; V: TRBV5-1; D: TRBD1; CDR3: CASIMSGTGEETQYF
J: TRBJ2-2; V: TRBV27; D: .; CDR3: CASSPLGQWNTGELFF
J: TRBJ1-1; V: TRBV4-1; D: .; CDR3: CASSQPRPSNTEAFF
J: TRBJ2-7; V: TRBV6-5; D: TRBD2; CDR3: CASSSNSGAHEQYF
J: TRBJ1-2; V: TRBV14; D: .; CDR3: CASSQTGPRGHGYTF
J: TRBJ1-2; V: TRBV7-8; D: .; CDR3: CASSYGLSATYGYTF
J: TRBJ1-1; V: TRBV5-6; D: .; CDR3: CASSLAVGRTEAFF
J: TRBJ2-1; V: TRBV29-1; D: TRBD2; CDR3: CSVEDPNERESYNEQFF
J: TRBJ2-5; V: TRBV19; D: TRBD2; CDR3: CASSPTGGGFQETQYF
J: TRBJ2-7; V: TRBV5-1; D: .; CDR3: CASSSAGSHSYEQYF
J: TRBJ1-6; V: TRBV7-9; D: .; CDR3: CASSVGGYNSPLHF
J: TRBJ1-2; V: TRBV10-2; D: .; CDR3: CASSESGLPGGYTF
J: TRBJ1-6; V: TRBV5-6; D: .; CDR3: CASSLEGRVNSPLHF
J: TRBJ2-7; V: TRBV29-1; D: .; CDR3: CSVGRWQGIHEQYF
J: TRBJ1-1; V: TRBV3-1/TRBV3-2; D: TRBD1; CDR3: CASRNGDRASPGNTEAFF
J: TRBJ1-4; V: TRBV9; D: .; CDR3: CASSAGYREKLFF
J: TRBJ2-3; V: TRBV18; D: TRBD2; CDR3: CASRAPGLGTDTQYF
J: TRBJ1-1; V: TRBV11-3; D: .; CDR3: CASSLLGNTEAFF
J: TRBJ2-7; V: TRBV3-1/TRBV3-2; D: TRBD1; CDR3: CASSQDRAGGHYEQYF
J: TRBJ1-1; V: TRBV12-3/TRBV12-4; D: .; CDR3: CASSNRLQAEAFF
J: TRBJ1-2; V: TRBV9; D: TRBD1; CDR3: CASSTAAGGRDGYTF
J: TRBJ2-2; V: TRBV9; D: TRBD2; CDR3: CASSVGGGSTGELFF
J: TRBJ2-4; V: TRBV11-2; D: .; CDR3: CASSPGGLQKLAKNIQYF
J: TRBJ2-7; V: TRBV11-3; D: .; CDR3: CASSPGHNYEQYF
J: TRBJ2-3; V: TRBV6-2/TRBV6-3; D: .; CDR3: CASSWVRTSTDTQYF
J: TRBJ1-4; V: TRBV19; D: .; CDR3: CASSIAEEKLFF
J: TRBJ1-2; V: TRBV27; D: TRBD1; CDR3: CASSTRDRGPFFYGYTF
J: TRBJ2-7; V: TRBV3-1/TRBV3-2; D: .; CDR3: CASSPNLVAEYEQYF
J: TRBJ2-5; V: TRBV7-6; D: .; CDR3: CASSYPGRETQYF
J: TRBJ2-7; V: TRBV9; D: .; CDR3: CASSVEGTASYEQYF
J: TRBJ2-3; V: TRBV7-6; D: .; CDR3: CASSPAGAGGTTDTQYF
J: TRBJ1-1; V: TRBV10-2; D: .; CDR3: CASSELGRGGHFEAFF
J: TRBJ1-6; V: TRBV18; D: .; CDR3: CASSPPHGAGSFSPLHF
J: TRBJ2-7; V: TRBV6-2/TRBV6-3; D: .; CDR3: CASSLGGFYEQYF
J: TRBJ2-7; V: TRBV7-8; D: .; CDR3: CASSLGLNTPSYEQYF
J: TRBJ2-5; V: TRBV11-2; D: TRBD2; CDR3: CASRASGGVSLETQYF
J: TRBJ2-1; V: TRBV14; D: TRBD2; CDR3: CASSRAGTSGSNEQFF